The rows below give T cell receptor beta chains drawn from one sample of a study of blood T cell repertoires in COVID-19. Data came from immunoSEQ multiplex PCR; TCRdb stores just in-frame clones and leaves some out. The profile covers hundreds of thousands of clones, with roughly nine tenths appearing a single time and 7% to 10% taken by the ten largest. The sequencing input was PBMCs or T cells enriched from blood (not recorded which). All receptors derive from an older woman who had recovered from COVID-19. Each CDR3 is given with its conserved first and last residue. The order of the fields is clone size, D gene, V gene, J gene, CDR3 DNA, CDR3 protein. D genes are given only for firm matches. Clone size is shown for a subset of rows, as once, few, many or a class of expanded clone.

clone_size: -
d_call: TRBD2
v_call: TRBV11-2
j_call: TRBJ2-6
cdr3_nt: TGTGCCAGCAGCCATCCGTTGGGGACTACTCTCTCTGGGGCCAACGTCCTGACTTTC
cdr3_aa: CASSHPLGTTLSGANVLTF

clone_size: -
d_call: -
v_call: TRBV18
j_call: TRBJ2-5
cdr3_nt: TGTGCCAGCTCATCTCAGGGGACCCGAGGCCAAGAGACCCAGTACTTC
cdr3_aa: CASSSQGTRGQETQYF

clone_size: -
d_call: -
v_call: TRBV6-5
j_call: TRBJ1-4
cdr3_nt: TGTGCCAGCAGGAGGACAGTGGGTGAAAAACTGTTTTTT
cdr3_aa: CASRRTVGEKLFF

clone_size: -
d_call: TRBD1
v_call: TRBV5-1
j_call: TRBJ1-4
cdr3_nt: TGCGCCAGCAGCTTGGGGGGACAGGGATATGAAAAACTGTTTTTT
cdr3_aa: CASSLGGQGYEKLFF

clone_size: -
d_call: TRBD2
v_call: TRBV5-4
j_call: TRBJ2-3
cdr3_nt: TGTGCCAGCAGCCCCGGCGGTAGCGGGGGCACGCAGTATTTT
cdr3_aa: CASSPGGSGGTQYF

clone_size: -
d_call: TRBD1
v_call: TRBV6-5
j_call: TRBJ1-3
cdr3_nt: TGTGCCAGCATGCGGGACAGGTCCTCTGGAAACACCATATATTTT
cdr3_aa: CASMRDRSSGNTIYF

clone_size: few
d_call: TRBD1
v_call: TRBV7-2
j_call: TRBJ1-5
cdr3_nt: TGTGCCAGCAGCTACCTGAACAGGGGATCTGGGCCCCAGCATTTT
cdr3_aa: CASSYLNRGSGPQHF

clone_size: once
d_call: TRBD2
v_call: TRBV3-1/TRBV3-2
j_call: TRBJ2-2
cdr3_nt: TGTGCCAGCAGCCGGGAGGGAAACACCGGGGAGCTGTTTTTT
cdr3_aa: CASSREGNTGELFF

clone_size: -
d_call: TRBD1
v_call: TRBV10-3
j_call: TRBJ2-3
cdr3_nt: TGTGCCATCAGTGAGGTCGACAGGGGGCGCGCAGATACGCAGTATTTT
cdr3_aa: CAISEVDRGRADTQYF

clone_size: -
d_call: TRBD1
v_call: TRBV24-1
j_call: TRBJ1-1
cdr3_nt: TGTGCCACCAGTGACAAGTCCGGGACAGGGCGCACTGAAGCTTTCTTT
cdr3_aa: CATSDKSGTGRTEAFF

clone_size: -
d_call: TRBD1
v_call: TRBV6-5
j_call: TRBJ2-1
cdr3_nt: TGTGCCAGCAGTCTCCCGGACAGGGTGGGGAGTGAGCAGTTCTTC
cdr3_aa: CASSLPDRVGSEQFF

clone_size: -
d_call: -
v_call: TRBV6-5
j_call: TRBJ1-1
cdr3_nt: TGTGCCAGCAGACCGACAGTCAACACTGAAGCTTTCTTT
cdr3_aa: CASRPTVNTEAFF

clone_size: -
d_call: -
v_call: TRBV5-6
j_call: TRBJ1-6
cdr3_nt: TGTGCCAGCAGCTTGGGCAGGATTAATTCACCCCTCCACTTT
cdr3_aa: CASSLGRINSPLHF

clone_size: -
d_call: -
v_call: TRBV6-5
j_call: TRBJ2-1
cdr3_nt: TGTGCCAGCAGTTACTCGGTCGGGGAGTCGGACAATGAGCAGTTCTTC
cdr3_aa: CASSYSVGESDNEQFF

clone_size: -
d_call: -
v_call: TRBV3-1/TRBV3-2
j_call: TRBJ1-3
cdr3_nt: TGTGCCAGCAGCAAGGGGAACACCATATATTTT
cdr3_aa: CASSKGNTIYF

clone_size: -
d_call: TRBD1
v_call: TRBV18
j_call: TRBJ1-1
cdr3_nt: TGTGCCAGCTCACCCCAGGGGGCGAACACTGAAGCTTTCTTT
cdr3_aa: CASSPQGANTEAFF

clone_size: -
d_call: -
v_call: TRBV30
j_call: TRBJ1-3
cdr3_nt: TGTGCCTGGAGTGGACAGAGGAGGGACACCATATATTTT
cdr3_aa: CAWSGQRRDTIYF

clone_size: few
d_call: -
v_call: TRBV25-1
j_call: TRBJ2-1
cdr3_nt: TGTGCCAGCAGTGAATTAGGGAGAAAGGGCCACAATGAGCAGTTCTTC
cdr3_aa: CASSELGRKGHNEQFF

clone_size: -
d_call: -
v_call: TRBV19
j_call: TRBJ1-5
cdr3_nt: TGTGCCAGTAGACAAGTTGGTCAGCCCCAGCATTTT
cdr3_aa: CASRQVGQPQHF

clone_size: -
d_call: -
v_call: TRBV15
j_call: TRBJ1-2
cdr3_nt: TGTGCCACTTGGGGCCTAAACTATAACTATGGCTACACCTTC
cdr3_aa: CATWGLNYNYGYTF

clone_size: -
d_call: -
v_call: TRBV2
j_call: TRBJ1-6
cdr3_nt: TGTGCCAGCAGTGAGCAGGGAATTAATTCACCCCTCCACTTT
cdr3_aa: CASSEQGINSPLHF

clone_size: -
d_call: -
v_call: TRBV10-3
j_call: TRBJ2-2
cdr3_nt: TGTGCCACCACGACGGGATATTTTGGGGAGCTGTTTTTT
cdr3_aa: CATTTGYFGELFF

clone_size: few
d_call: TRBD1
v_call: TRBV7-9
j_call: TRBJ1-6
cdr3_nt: TGTGCCAGCAGCCGGACAGGGGGCTATTCACCCCTCCACTTT
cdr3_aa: CASSRTGGYSPLHF

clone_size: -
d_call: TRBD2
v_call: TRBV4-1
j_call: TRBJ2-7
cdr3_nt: TGCGCCAGCAGCTTGGGACTAGCGGGTTCCTACGAGCAGTACTTC
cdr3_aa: CASSLGLAGSYEQYF

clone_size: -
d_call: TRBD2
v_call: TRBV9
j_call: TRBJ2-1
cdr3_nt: TGTGCCAGCAGCGTAGCTACCAACTTCGCTAGCGGCTACAATGAGCAGTTCTTC
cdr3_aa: CASSVATNFASGYNEQFF

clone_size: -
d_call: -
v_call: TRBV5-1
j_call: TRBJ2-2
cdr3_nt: TGCGCCAGCAGCTTCGGACAGTCCACCGGGGAGCTGTTTTTT
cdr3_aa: CASSFGQSTGELFF